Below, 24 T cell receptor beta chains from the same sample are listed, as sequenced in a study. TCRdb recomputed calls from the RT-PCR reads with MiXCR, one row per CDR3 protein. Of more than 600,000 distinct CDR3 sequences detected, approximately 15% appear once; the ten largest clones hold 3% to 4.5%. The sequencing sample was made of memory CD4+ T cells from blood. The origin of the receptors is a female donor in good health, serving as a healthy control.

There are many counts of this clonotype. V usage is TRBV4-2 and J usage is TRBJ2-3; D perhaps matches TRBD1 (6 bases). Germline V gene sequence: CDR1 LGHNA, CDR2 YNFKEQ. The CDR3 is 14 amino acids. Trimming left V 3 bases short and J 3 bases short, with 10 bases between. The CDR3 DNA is TGTGCCAGCAGCCAGGACAGTGGTACAGATACGCAGTATTTT. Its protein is CASSQDSGTDTQYF.

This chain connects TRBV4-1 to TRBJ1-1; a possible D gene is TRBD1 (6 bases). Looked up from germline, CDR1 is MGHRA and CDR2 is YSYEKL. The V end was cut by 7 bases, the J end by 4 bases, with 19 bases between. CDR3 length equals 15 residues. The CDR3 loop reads CASTITQGLSTEAFF. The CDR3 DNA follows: TGCGCCAGCACCATAACGCAGGGGCTGAGCACTGAAGCTTTCTTT.

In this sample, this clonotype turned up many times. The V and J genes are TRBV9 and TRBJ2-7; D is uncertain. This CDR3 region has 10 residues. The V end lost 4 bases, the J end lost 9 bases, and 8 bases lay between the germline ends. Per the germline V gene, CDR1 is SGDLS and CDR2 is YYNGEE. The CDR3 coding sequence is TGTGCCAGCAGCACCCTGGGGCAGTACTTC. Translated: CASSTLGQYF.

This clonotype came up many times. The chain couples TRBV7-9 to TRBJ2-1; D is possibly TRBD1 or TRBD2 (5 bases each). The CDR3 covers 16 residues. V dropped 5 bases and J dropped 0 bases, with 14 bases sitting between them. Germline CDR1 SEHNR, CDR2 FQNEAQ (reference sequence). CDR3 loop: CASSPGTVSSYNEQFF. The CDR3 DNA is TGTGCCAGCAGCCCCGGGACGGTTAGCTCCTACAATGAGCAGTTCTTC. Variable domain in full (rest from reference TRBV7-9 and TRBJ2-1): DTGVSQNPRHKITKRGQNVTFRCDPISEHNRLYWYRQTLGQGPEFLTYFQNEAQLEKSRLLSDRFSAERPKGSFSTLEIQRTEQGDSAMYLCASSPGTVSSYNEQFFGPGTRLTVL.

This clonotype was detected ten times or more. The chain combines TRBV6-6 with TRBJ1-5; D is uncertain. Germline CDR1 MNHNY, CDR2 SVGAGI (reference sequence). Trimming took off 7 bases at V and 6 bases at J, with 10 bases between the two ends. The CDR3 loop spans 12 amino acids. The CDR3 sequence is CASNTDGQPQHF. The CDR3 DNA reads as TGTGCCAGCAATACAGACGGTCAGCCCCAGCATTTT.

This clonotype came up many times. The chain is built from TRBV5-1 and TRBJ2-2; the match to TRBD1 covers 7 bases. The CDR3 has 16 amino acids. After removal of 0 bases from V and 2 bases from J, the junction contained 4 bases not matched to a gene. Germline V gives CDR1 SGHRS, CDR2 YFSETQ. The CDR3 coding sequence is TGCGCCAGCAGCTTGGATGGGACAGCTAACACCGGGGAGCTGTTTTTT. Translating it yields CASSLDGTANTGELFF.

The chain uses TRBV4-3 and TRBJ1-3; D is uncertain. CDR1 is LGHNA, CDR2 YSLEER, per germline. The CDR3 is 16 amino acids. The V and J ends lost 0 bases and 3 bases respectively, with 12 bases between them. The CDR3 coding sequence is TGCGCCAGCAGCCAAGAAGGATCTACCCATGGAAACACCATATATTTT. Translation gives CASSQEGSTHGNTIYF.

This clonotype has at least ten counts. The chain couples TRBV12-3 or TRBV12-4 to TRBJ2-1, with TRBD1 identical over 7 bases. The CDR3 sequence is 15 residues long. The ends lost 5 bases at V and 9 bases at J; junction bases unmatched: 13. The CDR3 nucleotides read TGTGCCAGCAGTCCCGGGGCAGGGGGTATTGGTGAGCAGTTCTTC. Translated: CASSPGAGGIGEQFF.

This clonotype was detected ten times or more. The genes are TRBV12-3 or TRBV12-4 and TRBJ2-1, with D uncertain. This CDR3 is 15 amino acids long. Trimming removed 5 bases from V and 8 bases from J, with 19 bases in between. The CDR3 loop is CASSPSHREADEQFF. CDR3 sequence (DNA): TGTGCCAGCAGTCCCTCCCACCGTGAAGCAGATGAGCAGTTCTTC.

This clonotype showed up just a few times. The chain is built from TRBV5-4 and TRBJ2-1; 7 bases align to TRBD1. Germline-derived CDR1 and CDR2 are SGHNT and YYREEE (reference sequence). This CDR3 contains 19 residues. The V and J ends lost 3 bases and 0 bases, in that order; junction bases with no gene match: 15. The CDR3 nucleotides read TGTGCCAGCAGCTCCAGAAACCTTAGGACAGGCGACTCCTACAATGAGCAGTTCTTC. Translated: CASSSRNLRTGDSYNEQFF.

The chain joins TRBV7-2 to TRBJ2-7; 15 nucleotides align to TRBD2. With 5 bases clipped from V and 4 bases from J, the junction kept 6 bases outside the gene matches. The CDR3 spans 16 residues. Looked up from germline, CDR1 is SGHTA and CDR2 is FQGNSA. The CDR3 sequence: CASSPPGLAGGYEQYF. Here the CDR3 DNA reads TGTGCCAGCAGCCCCCCCGGACTAGCGGGAGGGTACGAGCAGTACTTC.

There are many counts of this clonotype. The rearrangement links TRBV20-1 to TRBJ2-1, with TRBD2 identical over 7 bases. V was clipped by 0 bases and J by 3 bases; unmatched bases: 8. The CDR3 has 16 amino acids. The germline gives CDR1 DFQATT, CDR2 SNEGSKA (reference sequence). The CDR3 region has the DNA TGCAGTGCTAGAGATGTCGGAGCGGGACTCTACAATGAGCAGTTCTTC. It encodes CSARDVGAGLYNEQFF.

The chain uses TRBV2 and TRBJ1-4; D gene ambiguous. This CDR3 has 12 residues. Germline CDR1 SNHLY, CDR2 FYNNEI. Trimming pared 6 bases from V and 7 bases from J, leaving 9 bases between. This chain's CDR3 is CASRDGSEKLFF. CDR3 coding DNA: TGTGCCAGCAGGGACGGCTCTGAAAAACTGTTTTTT.

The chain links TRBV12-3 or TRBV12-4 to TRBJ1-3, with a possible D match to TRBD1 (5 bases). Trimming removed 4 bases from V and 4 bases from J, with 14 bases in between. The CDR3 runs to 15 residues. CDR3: CASSYLRGRGNTIYF. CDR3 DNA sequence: TGTGCCAGCAGTTATCTTAGGGGCCGAGGAAACACCATATATTTT.

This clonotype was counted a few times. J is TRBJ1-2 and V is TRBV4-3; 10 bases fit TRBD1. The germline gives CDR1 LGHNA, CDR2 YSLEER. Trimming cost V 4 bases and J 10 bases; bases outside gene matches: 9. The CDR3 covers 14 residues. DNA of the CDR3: TGCGCCAGCAGCCTGACCGGGACAGGGGTAGACTACACCTTC. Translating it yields CASSLTGTGVDYTF.

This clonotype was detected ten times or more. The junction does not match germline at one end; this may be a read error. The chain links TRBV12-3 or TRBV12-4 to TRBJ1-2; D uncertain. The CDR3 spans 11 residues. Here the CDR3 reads CASSLLLGTYF. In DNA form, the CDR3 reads TGTGCCAGCAGTTTATTACTGGGAACCTACTTC.

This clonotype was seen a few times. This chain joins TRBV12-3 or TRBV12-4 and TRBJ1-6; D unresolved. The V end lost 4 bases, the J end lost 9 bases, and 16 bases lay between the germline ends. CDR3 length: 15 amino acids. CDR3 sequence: CASSWAGKEGSPLHF. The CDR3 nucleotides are TGTGCCAGCAGTTGGGCGGGGAAAGAAGGTTCACCCCTCCACTTT.

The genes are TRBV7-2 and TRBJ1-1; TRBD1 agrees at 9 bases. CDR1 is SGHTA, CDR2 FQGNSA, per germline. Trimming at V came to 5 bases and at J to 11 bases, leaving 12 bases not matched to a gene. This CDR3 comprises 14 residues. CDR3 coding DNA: TGTGCCAGCAGCCCCCACCCGGGACAGGGTGAGGCTTTCTTT. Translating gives CASSPHPGQGEAFF.

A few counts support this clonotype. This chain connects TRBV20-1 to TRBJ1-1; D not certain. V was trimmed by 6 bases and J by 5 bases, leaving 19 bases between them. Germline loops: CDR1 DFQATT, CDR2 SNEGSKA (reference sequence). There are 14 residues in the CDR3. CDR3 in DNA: TGCAGTGCCTACCTGAGGCGGAAAGAAACTGAAGCTTTCTTT. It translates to CSAYLRRKETEAFF.

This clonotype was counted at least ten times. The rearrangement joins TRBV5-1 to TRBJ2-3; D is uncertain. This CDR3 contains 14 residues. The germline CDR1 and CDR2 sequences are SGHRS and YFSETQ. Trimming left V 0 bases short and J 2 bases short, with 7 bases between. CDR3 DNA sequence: TGCGCCAGCAGCTTGGGGCAGGACACAGATACGCAGTATTTT. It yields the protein CASSLGQDTDTQYF.

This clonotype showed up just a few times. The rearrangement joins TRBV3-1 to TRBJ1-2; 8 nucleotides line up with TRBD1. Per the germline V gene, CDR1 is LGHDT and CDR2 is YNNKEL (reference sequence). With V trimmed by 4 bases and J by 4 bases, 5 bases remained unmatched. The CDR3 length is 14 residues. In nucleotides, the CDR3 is TGTGCCAGCAGCCCTTGGGACAGGTCCTATGGCTACACCTTC. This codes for CASSPWDRSYGYTF. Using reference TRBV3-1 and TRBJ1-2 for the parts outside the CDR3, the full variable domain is DTAVSQTPKYLVTQMGNDKSIKCEQNLGHDTMYWYKQDSKKFLKIMFSYNNKELIINETVPNRFSPKSPDKAHLNLHINSLELGDSAVYFCASSPWDRSYGYTFGSGTRLTVV.

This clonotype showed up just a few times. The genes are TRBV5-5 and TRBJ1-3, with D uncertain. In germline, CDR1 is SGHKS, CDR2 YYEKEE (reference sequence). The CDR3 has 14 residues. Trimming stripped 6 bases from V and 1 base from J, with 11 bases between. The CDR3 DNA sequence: TGTGCCAGCATGCCGGTTGTATCTGGAAACACCATATATTTT. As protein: CASMPVVSGNTIYF.

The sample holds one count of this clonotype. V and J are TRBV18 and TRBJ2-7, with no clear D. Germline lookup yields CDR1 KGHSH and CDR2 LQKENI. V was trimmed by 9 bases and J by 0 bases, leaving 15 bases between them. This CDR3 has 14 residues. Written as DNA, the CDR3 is TGTGCCAGTTCCGACCGCAGAGACTCCTACGAGCAGTACTTC. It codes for CASSDRRDSYEQYF.

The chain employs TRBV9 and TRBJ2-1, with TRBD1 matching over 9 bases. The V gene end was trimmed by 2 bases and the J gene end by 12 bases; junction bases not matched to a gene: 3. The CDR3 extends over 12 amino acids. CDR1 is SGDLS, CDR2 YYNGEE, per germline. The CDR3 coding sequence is TGTGCCAGCAGCGTGGAACAGGGGGCGCAGTTCTTC. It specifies CASSVEQGAQFF.